Listed here are 21 T cell receptor beta chains from one sample, sequenced in a study of cytomegalovirus exposure and HLA in healthy donors. Some clones are missing from TCRdb's copy, which holds only in-frame ones; the method was immunoSEQ multiplex PCR. The sample contains roughly 250,000 clones, nearly 90% of which appear only once. Sequenced input: PBMCs. The origin of the receptors is a woman between 18 and 29 years old in good health and CMV-seronegative.

The chain combines TRBV9 with TRBJ2-1; weak D call: TRBD1 (6 bases). The CDR3 length is 15 residues. V lost 0 bases and J 8 bases, leaving 15 bases between the germline ends. CDR1 and CDR2 (germline): SGDLS, YYNGEE. This chain's CDR3 is CASSVDSQGLDEQFF. Here the CDR3 DNA reads TGTGCCAGCAGCGTAGATTCCCAGGGGCTGGATGAGCAGTTCTTC.

This chain links TRBV9 with TRBJ2-3; tentative D call: TRBD1 (6 bases). The CDR3 spans 18 residues. Germline V gene lookup returns CDR1 SGDLS and CDR2 YYNGEE. The ends were cut back, 0 bases at V and 5 bases at J, with 22 bases in the middle. CDR3 sequence: CASSVASGTSVGGDTQYF. CDR3 in DNA: TGTGCCAGCAGCGTAGCTTCAGGGACAAGTGTTGGGGGAGATACGCAGTATTTT.

The chain carries TRBV7-9 and TRBJ2-2; a weak D match, TRBD1 (5 bases). CDR1 and CDR2 from the germline V gene are SEHNR and FQNEAQ (reference sequence). The CDR3 sequence is 19 residues long. The V and J ends lost 5 bases and 3 bases respectively, with 25 bases between them. CDR3 sequence: CASSPPFGTGAPDTGELFF. The CDR3 DNA is TGTGCCAGCAGCCCCCCCTTTGGTACAGGCGCTCCCGACACCGGGGAGCTGTTTTTT.

V gene TRBV6-5 combines with J gene TRBJ2-2; D call uncertain. The CDR3 length is 12 residues. Germline CDR1 and CDR2: MNHEY and SVGAGI. Trimming shortened V by 0 bases and J by 7 bases, and 3 bases separated the two germline ends. CDR3 amino acids: CASSYSGGELFF. The CDR3 DNA follows: TGTGCCAGCAGTTACTCCGGCGGGGAGCTGTTTTTT.

V gene TRBV7-9 combines with J gene TRBJ1-2; TRBD1 matches 7 bases. Germline values: CDR1 SEHNR, CDR2 FQNEAQ (reference sequence). V trimming: 4 bases; J trimming: 2 bases; junction bases outside the gene matches: 4. The CDR3 length is 14 residues. The DNA of the CDR3 is TGTGCCAGCAGCTGGGGGACAGCCAACTATGGCTACACCTTC. Protein: CASSWGTANYGYTF. Supplemented by reference TRBV7-9 and TRBJ1-2, the full variable domain reads DTGVSQNPRHKITKRGQNVTFRCDPISEHNRLYWYRQTLGQGPEFLTYFQNEAQLEKSRLLSDRFSAERPKGSFSTLEIQRTEQGDSAMYLCASSWGTANYGYTFGSGTRLTVV.

The chain has TRBV27 and TRBJ1-1; 9 nucleotides agree with TRBD1. V was clipped by 4 bases and J by 6 bases; unmatched bases: 6. Germline assignment: CDR1 MNHEY and CDR2 SMNVEV (reference sequence). This CDR3 spans 14 amino acids. CDR3 region: CASSSWTGEAEAFF. As DNA, the CDR3 is TGTGCCAGCAGTTCCTGGACAGGGGAGGCTGAAGCTTTCTTT.

The chain uses TRBV9 and TRBJ2-2; TRBD2 is a possible D gene (6 bases). The germline V and J ends were trimmed by 0 bases and 2 bases, with 11 bases remaining between them. CDR1 and CDR2 from the germline V gene are SGDLS and YYNGEE. This CDR3 spans 16 amino acids. CDR3 amino acids: CASSVGGARNTGELFF. The CDR3 DNA follows: TGTGCCAGCAGCGTAGGCGGGGCTCGTAACACCGGGGAGCTGTTTTTT.

The CDR3 bases are TGTGCCAGCCACCGGGGGGGCGGCAGCTATGGCTACACCTTC. It encodes CASHRGGGSYGYTF. This chain connects TRBV25-1 to TRBJ1-2; weak D call: TRBD1 (6 bases). Germline V gives CDR1 MGHDK, CDR2 SYGVNS. Between the trimmed V and J ends, which lost 8 bases and 4 bases, there was a span of 17 bases. This CDR3 region has 14 residues.

There are a few counts of this clone. The V and J genes are TRBV6-1 and TRBJ1-2, with TRBD1 identical over 7 bases. CDR3 length: 15 amino acids. J was trimmed by 4 bases and V by 4 bases; bases with no gene match: 9. CDR1 is MNHNS and CDR2 is SASEGT in the germline V gene. The CDR3 loop reads CASSVTGEKVYGYTF. CDR3 sequence (DNA): TGTGCCAGCAGTGTAACAGGGGAGAAGGTCTATGGCTACACCTTC.

V gene TRBV10-3 combines with J gene TRBJ2-3; 7 bases are a match to TRBD1. Germline V gives CDR1 ENHRY, CDR2 SYGVKD. V shed 9 bases and J 10 bases; nucleotides not matched to a gene: 13. The CDR3 is made up of 13 amino acids. In DNA form, the CDR3 reads TGTGCCATTACAGGGTCCACCACAGGGGCGCAGTATTTT. Its translation is CAITGSTTGAQYF.

The chain joins TRBV13 to TRBJ2-5; 7 bases are shared with TRBD1. CDR3 length: 15 amino acids. Germline trimming cut 5 bases from V and 1 base from J; bases unmatched to any gene: 7. CDR1 and CDR2 from the germline V gene are PRHDT and FYEKMQ (reference sequence). The chain's CDR3 is CASSQYRQGQETQYF. The CDR3 coding sequence is TGTGCCAGCAGCCAATATCGACAGGGCCAAGAGACCCAGTACTTC.

The genes are TRBV6-1 and TRBJ2-1; TRBD1 matches at 7 bases. The germline V gene has CDR1 MNHNS and CDR2 SASEGT. V lost 2 bases, J lost 3 bases, and 4 bases stayed unmatched. This CDR3 is 15 amino acids long. The CDR3 DNA reads as TGTGCCAGCAGTGAAACAGGGGTGGGCTACAATGAGCAGTTCTTC. This encodes CASSETGVGYNEQFF.

The V gene is TRBV28, the J gene TRBJ2-7; possibly TRBD2 for D (5 bases). Germline V gives CDR1 MDHEN, CDR2 SYDVKM. The V and J ends lost 4 bases and 7 bases respectively, with 8 bases between them. This CDR3 spans 11 amino acids. This chain's CDR3 is CASSSPGEQYF. The CDR3 nucleotides are TGTGCCAGCAGTTCTCCGGGGGAGCAGTACTTC.

The rearrangement links TRBV5-5 to TRBJ2-2; a possible D gene is TRBD1 (6 bases). Trimming removed 1 base from V and 0 bases from J, with 16 bases in between. The CDR3 is made up of 18 amino acids. The germline gives CDR1 SGHKS, CDR2 YYEKEE (reference sequence). The CDR3 sequence: CASSLIGVTGTNTGELFF. The CDR3 DNA reads TGTGCCAGCAGCTTGATAGGTGTCACAGGGACGAACACCGGGGAGCTGTTTTTT.

The rearrangement joins TRBV4-3 to TRBJ1-5; 7 nucleotides agree with TRBD1. The CDR3 runs to 19 residues. CDR1 and CDR2 from the germline V gene are LGHNA and YSLEER. Trimming at V came to 3 bases and at J to 6 bases, leaving 20 bases not matched to a gene. The CDR3 spells CASSQDVVGFDRAGQPQHF. The CDR3 nucleotides are TGCGCCAGCAGCCAGGATGTGGTGGGATTCGACAGGGCTGGTCAGCCCCAGCATTTT.

The rearrangement links TRBV10-3 to TRBJ1-4, with TRBD1 as a possible D gene (6 bases). This CDR3 is built from 15 residues. CDR1 and CDR2 (germline): ENHRY, SYGVKD. Trimming shortened V by 6 bases and J by 3 bases, and 14 bases separated the two germline ends. The CDR3 here is CAISPTGLPNEKLFF. DNA of the CDR3: TGTGCCATCAGCCCCACAGGGCTGCCTAATGAAAAACTGTTTTTT.

The chain is built from TRBV28 and TRBJ1-2; TRBD1 agrees at 8 bases. CDR3 size: 14 residues. Losses at the gene ends were 3 bases for V and 2 bases for J; bases not matched to a gene: 2. Germline V gene data show CDR1 as MDHEN and CDR2 as SYDVKM. In DNA form, the CDR3 reads TGTGCCAGCAGTTTGTGGGACAGGAACTATGGCTACACCTTC. Translating it yields CASSLWDRNYGYTF.

This sequence joins TRBV27 and TRBJ1-2, with D perhaps matching TRBD1 (5 bases). Germline loops: CDR1 MNHEY, CDR2 SMNVEV (reference sequence). The V gene lost 0 bases and the J gene lost 6 bases, with 17 bases spanning the gap. This CDR3 is 16 amino acids long. The CDR3 reads CASSLSGWGVWDGYTF. CDR3 DNA sequence: TGTGCCAGCAGTTTATCTGGATGGGGGGTCTGGGATGGCTACACCTTC.

The CDR3 protein is CASSGRSSGGTADTDTQYF. DNA for the CDR3: TGTGCCAGCAGTGGTCGGAGTAGCGGGGGGACAGCGGACACAGATACGCAGTATTTT. The chain recombines TRBV7-3 with TRBJ2-3; TRBD2 aligns across 10 bases. The CDR3 spans 19 residues. Trimming cost V 6 bases and J 2 bases; bases outside gene matches: 17. Per germline, CDR1 SGHTA and CDR2 FQGTGA.

This chain links TRBV18 with TRBJ1-5; 7 bases agree with TRBD1. CDR3 size: 17 residues. V lost 2 bases and J lost 0; bases outside the gene matches: 7. Germline lookup yields CDR1 KGHSH and CDR2 LQKENI. The CDR3, as DNA: TGTGCCAGCTCACCAACCCCCGGACAGGTTAGCAATCAGCCCCAGCATTTT. This gives the protein CASSPTPGQVSNQPQHF.

The DNA for the CDR3 is TGTGCCAGCTCACCCCTAGTAGCAGAGATGTCTAACTATGGCTACACCTTC. Translation gives CASSPLVAEMSNYGYTF. V gene TRBV18 combines with J gene TRBJ1-2, with D uncertain. The germline V gene has CDR1 KGHSH and CDR2 LQKENI. The CDR3 loop spans 17 amino acids. The V gene lost 3 bases and the J gene lost 0 bases, with 17 bases spanning the gap. Supplemented by reference TRBV18 and TRBJ1-2, the full variable domain reads NAGVMQNPRHLVRRRGQEARLRCSPMKGHSHVYWYRQLPEEGLKFMVYLQKENIIDESGMPKERFSAEFPKEGPSILRIQQVVRGDSAAYFCASSPLVAEMSNYGYTFGSGTRLTVV.